Presented here are 17 T cell receptor beta chains from one specimen sequenced in a study of shared clonotypes between healthy human individuals. Here immunoSEQ multiplex PCR was the method, and the copy in TCRdb shows in-frame clones only, minus some. The sample shows roughly 2 million clones, about 95% of them seen only once. Specimen: naive CD4+ T cells sorted from blood. Subset in this sample: CD45RA+ positively selected. Receptors were obtained from a man between 18 and 35 years old in good health.

This chain's CDR3 is CASSRTGAEYEQYF. Here the CDR3 DNA reads TGCGCCAGCAGCCGCACAGGGGCCGAATACGAGCAGTACTTC. The rearrangement joins TRBV5-1 to TRBJ2-7, with 7 bases identical to TRBD1. After removal of 4 bases from V and 4 bases from J, the junction contained 8 bases not matched to a gene. The CDR3 runs to 14 residues. Per the germline V gene, CDR1 is SGHRS and CDR2 is YFSETQ.

The chain links TRBV11-3 to TRBJ1-1; D not certain. In germline, CDR1 is SGHNT, CDR2 YENEEA. Trimming cost V 5 bases and J 2 bases, with 9 bases left between them. This CDR3 spans 13 amino acids. The CDR3 loop reads CASSLRDNTEAFF. The CDR3 nucleotides are TGTGCCAGCAGCCTCAGAGACAACACTGAAGCTTTCTTT.

The chain couples TRBV5-1 to TRBJ2-1; 8 bases agree with TRBD1. Germline V gene sequence: CDR1 SGHRS, CDR2 YFSETQ. This CDR3 spans 13 amino acids. Trimming took 3 bases from V and 7 from J; bases not matched to a gene: 3. This chain's CDR3 is CASSSRQGNEQFF. CDR3 DNA: TGCGCCAGCAGCTCCCGACAGGGGAATGAGCAGTTCTTC.

V and J are TRBV28 and TRBJ2-1; D is ambiguous. V lost 4 bases and J 6 bases, leaving 16 bases between the germline ends. The CDR3 is 15 residues long. Germline V gene sequence: CDR1 MDHEN, CDR2 SYDVKM. The CDR3, as DNA: TGTGCCAGCAGTTCGGGCCTACCTTCCGGCAATGAGCAGTTCTTC. Translation: CASSSGLPSGNEQFF.

The V gene is TRBV9, the J gene TRBJ2-1, with 16 bases aligning to TRBD2. This CDR3 is 17 amino acids long. Germline CDR1 SGDLS, CDR2 YYNGEE. J was trimmed by 2 bases and V by 3 bases; bases with no gene match: 2. Here the CDR3 reads CASSAGTSGRAYNEQFF. In DNA, the CDR3 is TGTGCCAGCAGCGCCGGGACTAGCGGGAGGGCCTACAATGAGCAGTTCTTC.

The V call is TRBV5-1, the J call TRBJ2-5; tentative D call: TRBD2 (5 bases). V was clipped by 0 bases and J by 4 bases, with 16 bases between them. The CDR3 sequence is 16 residues long. Germline-derived CDR1 and CDR2 are SGHRS and YFSETQ. CDR3 nucleotides: TGCGCCAGCAGCTTGGCAATATCGGTCGGGATAGAGACCCAGTACTTC. Its protein product is CASSLAISVGIETQYF.

The chain has TRBV20-1 and TRBJ2-7; no firm D call. Germline V gene lookup returns CDR1 DFQATT and CDR2 SNEGSKA (reference sequence). V was clipped by 5 bases and J by 6 bases, with 11 bases between them. This CDR3 contains 11 residues. CDR3 coding DNA: TGCAGTGCTTCGAGAGTCTCCGAGCAGTACTTC. It is translated as CSASRVSEQYF.

The gene calls are TRBV10-2 and TRBJ2-3; no definite D call. Germline-derived CDR1 and CDR2 are WSHSY and SAAADI. The CDR3 contains 14 residues. Between the trimmed V and J ends, which lost 8 bases and 2 bases, there was a span of 14 bases. Here the CDR3 DNA reads TGCGCCAGCGGAGAAGACTTCTCCACAGATACGCAGTATTTT. This sequence encodes CASGEDFSTDTQYF.

As to this clone: The sample holds other DNA sequences that translate to the same CDR3. The rearrangement joins TRBV10-3 to TRBJ2-2; 12 bases agree with TRBD2. The CDR3 contains 16 residues. CDR1 is ENHRY, CDR2 SYGVKD, per germline. V lost 0 bases and J lost 5; bases outside the gene matches: 1. CDR3 amino acids: CAISESLAGGTGELFF. The CDR3 nucleotides are TGTGCCATCAGTGAGTCGCTAGCGGGAGGGACCGGGGAGCTGTTTTTT.

The chain recombines TRBV29-1 with TRBJ2-7, with D unresolved. V shed 5 bases and J shed 0 bases, with 8 bases lying between them. This CDR3 comprises 12 residues. In germline, CDR1 is SQVTM, CDR2 ANQGSEA. The CDR3 is CSVLQSSYEQYF. CDR3 nucleotide sequence: TGCAGCGTTCTACAGAGCTCCTACGAGCAGTACTTC.

V usage is TRBV30 and J usage is TRBJ1-6, with D hard to call. Germline V lookup: CDR1 GTSNPN, CDR2 SVGIG (reference sequence). The CDR3 is made up of 14 amino acids. V dropped 3 bases and J dropped 5 bases, with 11 bases sitting between them. The CDR3 sequence: CAWRARTDNSPLHF. The CDR3 DNA reads TGTGCCTGGAGGGCCCGGACTGATAATTCACCCCTCCACTTT.

A note on this clone: This sequence may be a read error, since a much larger clone differs from it by one base. The CDR3 ends on some other residue instead of the conserved phenylalanine or tryptophan, so this is likely a read error. The V call is TRBV7-9, the J call TRBJ1-1; D possibly corresponds to TRBD1 (6 bases). Germline CDR1 is SEHNR and CDR2 is FQNEAQ (reference sequence). There are 14 residues in the CDR3. Trimming removed 3 bases from V and 4 bases from J, with 12 bases in between. CDR3 sequence: CASSFNREGTEAFL. CDR3 nucleotides: TGTGCCAGCAGCTTCAACAGGGAAGGCACTGAAGCTTTCCTT.

As regards this clone: This sample includes further DNA sequences coding for the same CDR3. CDR3 sequence: CAWSRDTEAFF. The CDR3 DNA follows: TGTGCCTGGAGTCGGGACACTGAAGCTTTCTTT. This rearrangement joins TRBV30 to TRBJ1-1; no definite D call. The germline V and J ends were trimmed by 2 bases and 3 bases, with 4 bases remaining between them. The CDR3 contains 11 residues. The germline CDR1 and CDR2 sequences are GTSNPN and SVGIG (reference sequence).

The chain couples TRBV10-3 to TRBJ1-2, with D perhaps matching TRBD1 (6 bases). The germline gives CDR1 ENHRY, CDR2 SYGVKD. The V end lost 9 bases, the J end lost 8 bases, and 34 bases lay between the germline ends. The CDR3 is made up of 18 amino acids. For the CDR3, the DNA is TGTGCCATTTGGGCGCAGGGAGCGCAGGGGCGAGGAGTCCGGGGCTACACCTTC. Translating it yields CAIWAQGAQGRGVRGYTF.

The rearrangement links TRBV5-1 to TRBJ2-6; 8 bases fit TRBD2. The germline CDR1 and CDR2 sequences are SGHRS and YFSETQ. J lost 0 bases, V lost 0 bases, and 8 bases had no gene match. The CDR3 is made up of 19 amino acids. CDR3 protein: CASSLVPSGSFSGANVLTF. The CDR3, as DNA: TGCGCCAGCAGCTTGGTCCCTAGCGGGTCGTTCTCTGGGGCCAACGTCCTGACTTTC.

The chain couples TRBV11-2 to TRBJ2-3; 7 positions agree with TRBD2. The CDR3 contains 16 residues. The V gene end was trimmed by 6 bases and the J gene end by 2 bases; junction bases not matched to a gene: 11. Germline values: CDR1 SGHAT, CDR2 FQNNGV. CDR3 bases: TGTGCCAGCAGTTTTACCGGGACTAAGAACACAGATACGCAGTATTTT. Translated, it gives CASSFTGTKNTDTQYF.

V is TRBV5-1 and J is TRBJ2-5; D uncertain. Per germline, CDR1 SGHRS and CDR2 YFSETQ. The V gene lost 3 bases and the J gene lost 3 bases, with 15 bases spanning the gap. The CDR3 extends over 15 amino acids. The CDR3: CASSSIGPREETQYF. The CDR3 coding sequence is TGCGCCAGCAGCTCCATCGGACCACGAGAAGAGACCCAGTACTTC.